This T cell receptor (beta chain) was identified in a study of shared T cell receptors in the human thymus. Germline CDR1 reads MNHEY; CDR2 reads SMNVEV (reference sequence). Germline trimming cut 5 bases from V and 5 bases from J; bases unmatched to any gene: 6. The length of the CDR3 is 15 residues. Profiling relied on immunoSEQ multiplex PCR, and the TCRdb table lists in-frame clones only, not all of them. The sample has some 700,000 clones, 88% seen once. A further study also used this sample, focusing on human thymus T cells. That report adds: Donors consisted of healthy Finnish infants (having corrective surgery for congenital heart defects). Resections from corrective heart surgery supplied the thymus tissue. The authors found apparently biased V and J gene usage in thymic and blood repertoires. Thymic repertoires of unrelated individuals were reported in related research to overlap highly.

The sample taken for sequencing was thymocytes. The genes are TRBV27 and TRBJ2-7; 13 bases are a match to TRBD2. This clonotype was obtained from a boy younger than two with a congenital heart defect. CDR3 sequence: CASSTRTSGSNEQYF. The DNA of the CDR3 is TGTGCCAGCAGTACTAGGACTAGCGGGAGTAACGAGCAGTACTTC.